This T cell receptor (beta chain) was sequenced in a study of blood T cells in healthy people across ages. This clonotype has a handful of counts. A second PCR of 7 to 11 cycles used a sample-barcoded 5' primer and a J-beta primer mix. TCRdb re-analysed the 5' RACE reads in MiXCR, keeping a single row per CDR3 protein. Here the sample spans approximately 800,000 distinct CDR3 sequences, 20% to 30% being singletons. Per the germline V gene, CDR1 is PRHDT and CDR2 is FYEKMQ (reference sequence). This CDR3 is built from 17 residues. V dropped 4 bases and J dropped 6; count of bases not matched to a gene: 17. These same records also appear under a second study, on T cells of mothers and their children.

The sequence derives from a boy aged 5-17 years in good health. The V and J genes are TRBV13 and TRBJ2-7; 8 bases match TRBD2. Sequenced material: blood. The CDR3 loop is CASSSSSWGGGICEQYF. The CDR3 DNA sequence: TGTGCCAGCAGCTCATCCTCTTGGGGCGGGGGGATCTGCGAGCAGTACTTC.